The T cell receptor beta chain described here comes from a study of Graves' ophthalmopathy and Graves' hyperthyroidism. Scientists amplified the TCR beta CDR3 regions from RNA transcripts. The first round was an RT-PCR with HTBI primers, and the second round was a multiplex PCR. Via MiXCR, TCRdb re-called the multiplex PCR reads, giving one row per CDR3 protein. The top ten hold over 7.5% of the sample, which has about 210,000 distinct CDR3 sequences, around 28% seen once. This clonotype was detected many times. Sequencing was done on a sample of peripheral blood. The TCR originated in a man aged 45-60 years with Graves' ophthalmopathy.

Here the CDR3 reads CSVELRDGQETQYF. The CDR3 nucleotides are TGCAGCGTTGAACTCCGGGACGGTCAAGAGACCCAGTACTTC. The V and J genes are TRBV29-1 and TRBJ2-5, with D perhaps given as TRBD1 or TRBD2 (5 bases each). The CDR3 has 14 amino acids. V lost 2 bases, J lost 2 bases, and 12 bases lay in between. Germline CDR1 reads SQVTM; CDR2 reads ANQGSEA.